This T cell receptor beta chain was profiled in a study of blood T cell repertoires in COVID-19 (TCRdb year 2020). Regarding the study in general: Samples covering the acute and convalescent phases of COVID-19 were provided by collaborators in the United States, Italy and Spain. The repertoires were made available in a free public database intended to serve as a resource for research on the immune response to SARS-CoV-2. Nearly every sample came with metadata listing a de-identified subject ID, COVID-19 status, age in years and sex. The prospective study material was composed of cDNA or gDNA derived from T cells, B-cell-depleted T cells, or PBMCs. The dataset comprised deeply sampled blood TCRbeta repertoires from subjects exposed to, actively infected with, or recovered from COVID-19. The samples were drawn from the first 160 participants of the ongoing ImmuneRACE study and from some 1,300 subjects provided by 6 global collaborators. Where HLA class I and class II types were available, the types were taken from metadata supplied by the sample provider, not from assay-based typing. Findings and caveats that apply to the study as a whole: Clinical and demographic metadata were provided uncurated, with the amount varying by source and participant.

The immunoSEQ Assay, a bias-controlled multiplex PCR, was used to amplify TCRbeta CDR3 regions from genomic DNA. The paper's data handling went like this. The number of nucleated cells in each sample was estimated by amplification of reference gene primers within the assay. To quantify the absolute abundance of each unique TCRbeta CDR3 rearrangement, sequence reads were collapsed and filtered. Productive Simpson clonality was computed per sample as the square root of Simpson's diversity index over productive rearrangements. This is the immuneACCESS table as TCRdb keeps it, with only in-frame sequences that have V and J called. A part of the clones is gone; compared with another copy, unresolved V genes explain less than half, and the rest is unexplained. D and trimming come from the DNA, and the V and J calls and clone size come from that table. This sample gives 200,000 to 250,000 clones in total; around 90% of them show up just once. In total, the top ten clones hold approximately 1.8% of the sample.

This clone was found once. Its antigen is unknown. No base quality information exists; no much larger clone differs at one position. Each collaborating institution followed its own protocols to collect whole blood in K2EDTA tubes. For TCRbeta analysis, collaborator samples were shipped as frozen whole blood, as isolated PBMCs, or as DNA extracted from either sample type. Sequenced sample: peripheral blood. This TCR came from a man aged 65-85 years with acute or convalescent COVID-19.

The nucleotide sequence is given as TGTGCCAGCAGTACAGGGATCGGGGAGCTGTTTTTT. Translated, it gives CASSTGIGELFF. Rearrangement joined TRBV12-3 or TRBV12-4 to TRBJ2-2; the D region possibly corresponds to TRBD1 (6 bases align). Inclusive of the bounding cysteine and phenylalanine, the CDR3 is 12 residues long. The entry retains the CDR3 DNA only, 36 bases that are in frame from base 1. A distance of 8 bases separates the germline ends of V and J, which lose 5 bases and 7 bases respectively.